The table lists the clone carrying this TCR beta chain with a few counts. Its antigen is not identified. This specimen belongs to a study of T-cell memory formation after mild COVID-19. About the study: Clusters were largely donor specific. Study-level findings and limits: The second-wave clones peaking on day 37 were not confirmed as SARS-CoV-2-specific.

The CDR3 is 15 residues long. CDR1 and CDR2 (germline): DFQATT, SNEGSKA (reference sequence). V was trimmed by 2 bases and J by 3 bases, leaving 16 bases between them. Each CDR3 protein gets one entry after TCRdb re-called the 5' RACE reads with MiXCR. The sample holds roughly 170,000 distinct CDR3 sequences, around 21% seen once. The specimen sequenced was PBMCs or a T cell subset sorted from them (not recorded which). The chain recombines TRBV20-1 with TRBJ1-2; D not resolved. The source of this sequence is an adult woman who had mild COVID-19 (a few samples of this study predate the infection). Cell type and time point are not known. The CDR3 DNA reads TGCAGTGCTAGAAGTGTGGCGGCAGGCCACTATGGCTACACCTTC. It codes for CSARSVAAGHYGYTF.